In this sample, the clone carrying this T cell receptor (beta chain) turned up once. Treg sorting used a CD4+CD25+CD127-/low gate. Semi-nested PCR with Nested Universal Primer A followed constant-region reverse priming of full-length variable regions. MiXCR, run by TCRdb on the 5' RACE reads, gives a single entry per CDR3 protein. The data contain some 32,000 distinct CDR3 sequences, around 27% of them seen just once; the ten biggest clones take up under 3%. V gave up 5 bases and J gave up 2 bases, with 15 bases separating them. CDR3 size: 14 residues. Germline lookup yields CDR1 DFQATT and CDR2 SNEGSKA (reference sequence).

This clonotype was obtained from a female donor with breast cancer. V usage is TRBV20-1 and J usage is TRBJ2-5; no clear D. The sequenced material came from tumor-infiltrating Tregs sorted from the breast tumor. The DNA of the CDR3 is TGCAGTGCTGGCCCAGTACGGCCACAAGAGACCCAGTACTTC. Protein product: CSAGPVRPQETQYF.